The 5 T cell receptor beta chains presented below share a single source sample, sequenced in a study of read filtering for tumor transcriptome and immune sequencing. This library used approximately 370 ng RNA and molecular barcoded adaptors spanning alpha/delta and beta/gamma chains. TCRdb re-derived calls from the reads in MiXCR, one entry per CDR3 protein. The table has some 15,000 distinct CDR3 sequences, around 21% seen once. The specimen was a population of CD138-negative cells sorted from bone marrow. The receptors originated from a donor at least 40 years old with multiple myeloma.

At least ten counts were recorded for this clonotype. The chain is built from TRBV28 and TRBJ2-5; 8 bases align to TRBD1. Germline CDR1 is MDHEN and CDR2 is SYDVKM. Trimming at V came to 2 bases and at J to 5 bases, leaving 13 bases not matched to a gene. The CDR3 is 17 residues long. CDR3 sequence (DNA): TGTGCCAGCAGTTTAGGAGCCCTGACAGGGGCGGGTGAGACCCAGTACTTC. This sequence encodes CASSLGALTGAGETQYF. The variable domain in full, with the rest retrieved from reference TRBV28 and TRBJ2-5, is DVKVTQSSRYLVKRTGEKVFLECVQDMDHENMFWYRQDPGLGLRLIYFSYDVKMKEKGDIPEGYSVSREKKERFSLILESASTNQTSMYLCASSLGALTGAGETQYFGPGTRLLVL.

The V and J genes are TRBV5-1 and TRBJ1-4, with D tentatively TRBD1 (5 bases). This CDR3 is 15 amino acids long. Germline CDR1 and CDR2: SGHRS and YFSETQ. V lost 4 bases to trimming and J lost 5 bases, with 15 bases between them. The CDR3: CASSPEGVNNEKLFF. CDR3 DNA: TGCGCCAGCAGCCCCGAAGGGGTGAACAATGAAAAACTGTTTTTT.

In its sample, this clonotype was seen many times. The chain links TRBV20-1 to TRBJ2-7, with D possibly TRBD2 on 5 matching bases. There are 14 residues in the CDR3. The V gene lost 2 bases and the J gene lost 2 bases, with 13 bases spanning the gap. Germline lookup yields CDR1 DFQATT and CDR2 SNEGSKA (reference sequence). CDR3 residues: CSARSRTGTYEQYF. The CDR3 coding sequence is TGCAGTGCTAGATCCCGGACGGGGACCTACGAGCAGTACTTC.

The chain combines TRBV14 with TRBJ2-6; D gene unclear. CDR1 is SGHDN and CDR2 is FVKESK in the germline V gene. CDR3 length: 16 amino acids. The germline V and J ends were trimmed by 0 bases and 1 base, with 7 bases remaining between them. CDR3 nucleotides: TGTGCCAGCAGCCAAGATCTGGGGTCTGGGGCCAACGTCCTGACTTTC. Amino acids: CASSQDLGSGANVLTF. The whole variable domain, remainder taken from reference TRBV14 and TRBJ2-6, is EAGVTQFPSHSVIEKGQTVTLRCDPISGHDNLYWYRRVMGKEIKFLLHFVKESKQDESGMPNNRFLAERTGGTYSTLKVQPAELEDSGVYFCASSQDLGSGANVLTFGAGSRLTVL.

This clonotype was picked up a small number of times. This chain connects TRBV20-1 to TRBJ2-5, with D possibly being TRBD1 or TRBD2 (6 bases each). The V gene lost 7 bases and the J gene lost 4 bases, with 13 bases spanning the gap. The germline gives CDR1 DFQATT, CDR2 SNEGSKA (reference sequence). The CDR3 has 12 amino acids. CDR3 amino acids: CSDNGGRETQYF. The DNA of the CDR3 is TGCAGTGATAACGGGGGCCGAGAGACCCAGTACTTC.